This TCR beta chain is from a study of blood T cells in healthy people across ages. Broader study findings: Possibly, changes in expanded clonotypes were confounded because donor CMV status was unknown.

Through a sample-barcoded 5' primer and a J-beta primer mix, a second PCR was run for roughly 7 to 12 cycles. Any given sample supplied a minimum of 3 million CDR3-containing paired-end reads. One entry per CDR3 protein, called by TCRdb with MiXCR from the 5' RACE reads. This sample has 850,000 to 1,000,000 distinct CDR3 sequences, with 48% found just once. Concerning this clonotype: Its antigen is unknown.

This receptor was obtained from a man aged 25-40 years in good health. Sequencing input: blood.

The CDR3 nucleotides are TGTGCCAGCAGCTCACTCCGGGACAGGAACACTGAAGCTTTCTTT. This translates into CASSSLRDRNTEAFF. The V call is TRBV5-6, the J call TRBJ1-1; 7 bases are a match to TRBD1. CDR1 is SGHDT and CDR2 is YYEEEE in the germline V gene. Unmatched junction bases numbered 6, after V lost 3 bases and J lost 1 base. The length of the CDR3 is 15 residues.